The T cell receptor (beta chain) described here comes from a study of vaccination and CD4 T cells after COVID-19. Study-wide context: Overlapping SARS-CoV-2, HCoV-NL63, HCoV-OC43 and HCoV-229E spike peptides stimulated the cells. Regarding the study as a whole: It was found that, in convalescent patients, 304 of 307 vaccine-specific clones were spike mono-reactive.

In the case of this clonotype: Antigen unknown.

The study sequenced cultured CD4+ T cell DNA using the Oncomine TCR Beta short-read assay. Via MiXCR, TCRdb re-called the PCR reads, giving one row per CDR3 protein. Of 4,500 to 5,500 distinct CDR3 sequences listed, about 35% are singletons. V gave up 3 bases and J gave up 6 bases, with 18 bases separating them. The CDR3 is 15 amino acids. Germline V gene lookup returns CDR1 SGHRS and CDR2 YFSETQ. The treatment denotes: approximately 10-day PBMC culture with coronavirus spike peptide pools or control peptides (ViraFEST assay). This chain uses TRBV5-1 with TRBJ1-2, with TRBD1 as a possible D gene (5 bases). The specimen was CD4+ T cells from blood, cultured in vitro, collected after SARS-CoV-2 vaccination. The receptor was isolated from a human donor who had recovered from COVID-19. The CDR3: CASSWTGDLVDGYTF. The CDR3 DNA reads TGCGCCAGCAGCTGGACTGGGGACCTGGTGGATGGCTACACCTTC.